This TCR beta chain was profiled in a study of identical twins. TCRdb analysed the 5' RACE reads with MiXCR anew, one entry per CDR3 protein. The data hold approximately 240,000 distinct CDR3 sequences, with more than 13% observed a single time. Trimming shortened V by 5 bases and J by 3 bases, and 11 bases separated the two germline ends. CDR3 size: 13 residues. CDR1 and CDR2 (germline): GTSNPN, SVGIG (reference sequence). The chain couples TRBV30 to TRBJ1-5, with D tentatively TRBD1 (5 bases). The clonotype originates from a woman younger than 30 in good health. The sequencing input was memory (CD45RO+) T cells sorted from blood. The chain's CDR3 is CAWANGANQPQHF. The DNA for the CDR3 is TGTGCCTGGGCGAACGGGGCCAATCAGCCCCAGCATTTT.